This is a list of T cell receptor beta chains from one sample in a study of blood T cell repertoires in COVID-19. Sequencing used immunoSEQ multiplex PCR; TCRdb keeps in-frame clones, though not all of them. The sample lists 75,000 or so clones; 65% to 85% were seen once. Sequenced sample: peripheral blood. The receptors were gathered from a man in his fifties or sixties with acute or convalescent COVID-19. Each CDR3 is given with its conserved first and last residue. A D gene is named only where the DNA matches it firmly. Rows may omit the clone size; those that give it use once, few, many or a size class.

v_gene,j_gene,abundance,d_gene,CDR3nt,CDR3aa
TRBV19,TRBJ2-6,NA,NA,TGTGCCAGTAGTATTTATTCGTTAGTTGGGGCCAACGTCCTGACTTTC,CASSIYSLVGANVLTF
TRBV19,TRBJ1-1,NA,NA,TGTGCCAGTACCACAATGCGAGGGAAGGGCACTGAAGCTTTCTTT,CASTTMRGKGTEAFF
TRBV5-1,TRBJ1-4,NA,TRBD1,TGCGCCAGCAGGACAGGGACGAATGAAAAACTGTTTTTT,CASRTGTNEKLFF
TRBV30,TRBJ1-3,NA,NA,TGTGCCTGGAGTGTAGCCTCTGGAAACACCATATATTTT,CAWSVASGNTIYF
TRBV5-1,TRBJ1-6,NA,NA,TGCGCCAGCAGCCCCAGGGTGGGGAATTCACCCCTCCACTTT,CASSPRVGNSPLHF
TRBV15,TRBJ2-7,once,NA,TGTGCCACCAGCAGAGCTTCGAGAAGACAGGTCTACGAGCAGTACTTC,CATSRASRRQVYEQYF
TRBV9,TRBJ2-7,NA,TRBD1,TGTGCCAGCAGCGTAGGGGGACAGGGGTTGGACTACGAGCAGTACTTC,CASSVGGQGLDYEQYF
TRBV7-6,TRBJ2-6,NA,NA,TGTGCCAGCAGCTTCTCCGCTGGTGGCATTTCCGTCCTGACTTTC,CASSFSAGGISVLTF
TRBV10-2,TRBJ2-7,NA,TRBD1,TGCGCCAGCAGTATGAGACAGGGCGGCGAGCAGTACTTC,CASSMRQGGEQYF
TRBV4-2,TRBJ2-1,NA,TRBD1,TGTGCCAGCAGCCTTCGCTTTTTGGGACAGGGGGGCAATGAGCAGTTCTTC,CASSLRFLGQGGNEQFF
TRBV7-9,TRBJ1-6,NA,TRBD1,TGTGCCAGCAGCTTAATAGGGGGACAGGTTACACCCCTCCACTTT,CASSLIGGQVTPLHF
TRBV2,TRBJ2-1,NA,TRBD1,TGTGCCAGCAGTCCACAGGGGGGTTCCTACAATGAGCAGTTCTTC,CASSPQGGSYNEQFF
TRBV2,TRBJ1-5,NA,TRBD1,TGTGCCAGCAGTGCAGGGGGCACCACGACTAGTCAGCCCCAGCATTTT,CASSAGGTTTSQPQHF
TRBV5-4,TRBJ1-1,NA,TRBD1,TGTGCCAGCAGCCGGACAGGCGGCCTCGCCCGGAACACTGAAGCTTTCTTT,CASSRTGGLARNTEAFF
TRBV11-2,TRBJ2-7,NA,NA,TGTGCCAGCAGCTTAGCGGTTTCTACCGAGCAGTACTTC,CASSLAVSTEQYF
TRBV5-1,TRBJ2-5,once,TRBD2,TGCGCCAGCAGCTTGGGACTAGCGCGTGAAGAGACCCAGTACTTC,CASSLGLAREETQYF
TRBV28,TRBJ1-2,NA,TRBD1,TGTGCCAGCAGTCCGGTGGACAGGTCTTACTATGGCTACACCTTC,CASSPVDRSYYGYTF
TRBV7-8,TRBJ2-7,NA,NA,TGTGCCAGCAGCCATACCCGCGGGGCAGGGTATTACGAGCAGTACTTC,CASSHTRGAGYYEQYF
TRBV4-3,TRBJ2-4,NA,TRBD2,TGCGCCAGCAGCCAAGACAGGGGTAGCGGGGGCATTCAGTACTTC,CASSQDRGSGGIQYF
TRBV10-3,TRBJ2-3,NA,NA,TGTGCCATCAGTGAGGTCCATAGCACAGATACGCAGTATTTT,CAISEVHSTDTQYF
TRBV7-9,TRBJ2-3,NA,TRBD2,TGTGCCAGCAGCTCAGGTGTTAAGGGAGGGACAGATACGCAGTATTTT,CASSSGVKGGTDTQYF
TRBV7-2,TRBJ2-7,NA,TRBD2,TGTGCCAGCAGCTTAGAAATAGCGGGTCGCTACGAGCAGTACTTC,CASSLEIAGRYEQYF
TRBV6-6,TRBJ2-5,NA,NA,TGTGCCAGCAGACCCTCGGGGTGGGGGGTCCAAGAGACCCAGTACTTC,CASRPSGWGVQETQYF
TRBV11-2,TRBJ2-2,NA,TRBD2,TGTGCCAGCAGTCTCAGAACCCCCGGCTTTCTTGGCGGGGGGCCGAACACCGGGGAGCTGTTTTTT,CASSLRTPGFLGGGPNTGELFF
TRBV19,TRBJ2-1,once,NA,TGTGCCAGTAGTATATCCGGGGACAATGAGCAGTTCTTC,CASSISGDNEQFF